This T cell receptor beta chain was identified in a study of cytomegalovirus exposure and HLA in healthy donors. Across the study: Per a later analysis, the approximately 600 first-cohort and 120 validation repertoires shared one platform. Whole-study results and caveats: The investigators catalogued 150 to 200 TCR beta chains as cytomegalovirus-associated.

TCRdb keeps only in-frame clones here, not all; method: immunoSEQ multiplex PCR. The table lists approximately 150,000 clones, roughly 86% of them singletons. As regards this clone: Its matching antigen is unknown.

Germline V gene data show CDR1 as LGHNT and CDR2 as FRNRAP. CDR3 length: 12 amino acids. The V end lost 3 bases, the J end lost 4 bases, and 4 bases lay between the germline ends. V is TRBV12-5 and J is TRBJ2-1; no clear D. Source material: PBMCs. This receptor was identified in a man between 18 and 35 years old in good health and CMV-seropositive. CDR3 sequence (DNA): TGTGCTAGTGGTTTTAGATACAATGAGCAGTTCTTC. Its protein product is CASGFRYNEQFF.